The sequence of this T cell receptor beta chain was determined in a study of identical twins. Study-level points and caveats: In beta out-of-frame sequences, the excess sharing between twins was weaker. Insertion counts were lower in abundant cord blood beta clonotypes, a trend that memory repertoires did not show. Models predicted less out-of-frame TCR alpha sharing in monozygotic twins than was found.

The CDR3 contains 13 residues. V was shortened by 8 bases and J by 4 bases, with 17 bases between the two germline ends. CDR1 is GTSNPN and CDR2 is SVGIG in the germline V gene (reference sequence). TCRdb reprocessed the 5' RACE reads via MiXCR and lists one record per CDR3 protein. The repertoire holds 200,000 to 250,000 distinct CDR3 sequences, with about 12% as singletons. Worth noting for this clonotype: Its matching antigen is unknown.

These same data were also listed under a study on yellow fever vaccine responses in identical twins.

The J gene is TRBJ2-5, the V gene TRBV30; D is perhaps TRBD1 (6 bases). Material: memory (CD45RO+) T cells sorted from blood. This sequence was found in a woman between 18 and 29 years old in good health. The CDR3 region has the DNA TGTGCCGGGTCGAAACAGGGTGTAGAGACCCAGTACTTC. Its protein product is CAGSKQGVETQYF.